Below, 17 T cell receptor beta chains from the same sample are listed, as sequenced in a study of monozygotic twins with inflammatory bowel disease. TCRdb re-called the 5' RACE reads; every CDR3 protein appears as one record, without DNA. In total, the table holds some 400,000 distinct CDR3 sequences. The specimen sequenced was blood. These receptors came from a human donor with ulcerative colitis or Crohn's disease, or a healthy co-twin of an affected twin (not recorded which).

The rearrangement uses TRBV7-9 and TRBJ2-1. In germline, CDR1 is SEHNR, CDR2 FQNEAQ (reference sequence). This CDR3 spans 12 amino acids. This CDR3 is CASSLSLNEQFF. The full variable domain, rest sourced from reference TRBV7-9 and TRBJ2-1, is DTGVSQNPRHKITKRGQNVTFRCDPISEHNRLYWYRQTLGQGPEFLTYFQNEAQLEKSRLLSDRFSAERPKGSFSTLEIQRTEQGDSAMYLCASSLSLNEQFFGPGTRLTVL.

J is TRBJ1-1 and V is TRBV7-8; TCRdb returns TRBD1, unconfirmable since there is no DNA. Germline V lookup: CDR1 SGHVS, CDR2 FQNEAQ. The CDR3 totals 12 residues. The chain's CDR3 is CASVRQDTEAFF.

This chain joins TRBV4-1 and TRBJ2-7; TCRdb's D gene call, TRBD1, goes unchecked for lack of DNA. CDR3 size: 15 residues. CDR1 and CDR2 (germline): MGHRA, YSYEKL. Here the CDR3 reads CASSQGGLAAHEQYF.

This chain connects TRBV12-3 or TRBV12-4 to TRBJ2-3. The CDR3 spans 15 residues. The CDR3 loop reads CASSFSAGVADTQYF.

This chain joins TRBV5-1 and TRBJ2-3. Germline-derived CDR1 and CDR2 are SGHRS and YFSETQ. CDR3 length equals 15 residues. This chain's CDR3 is CASRWTGLAEDTQYF.

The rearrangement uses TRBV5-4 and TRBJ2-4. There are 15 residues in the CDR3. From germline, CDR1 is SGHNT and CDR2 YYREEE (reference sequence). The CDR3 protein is CASSFKGIGKNIQYF.

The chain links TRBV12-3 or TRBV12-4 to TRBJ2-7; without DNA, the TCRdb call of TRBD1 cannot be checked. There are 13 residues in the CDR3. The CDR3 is CASTRGDRGVQYF.

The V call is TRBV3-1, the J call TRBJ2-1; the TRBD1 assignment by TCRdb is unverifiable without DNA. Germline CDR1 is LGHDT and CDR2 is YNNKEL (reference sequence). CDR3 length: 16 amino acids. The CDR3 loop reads CASSQPLRGRGNEQFF.

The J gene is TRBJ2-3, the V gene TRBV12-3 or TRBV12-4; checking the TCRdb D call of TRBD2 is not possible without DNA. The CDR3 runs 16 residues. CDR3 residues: CASTPVAGGLTDTQYF.

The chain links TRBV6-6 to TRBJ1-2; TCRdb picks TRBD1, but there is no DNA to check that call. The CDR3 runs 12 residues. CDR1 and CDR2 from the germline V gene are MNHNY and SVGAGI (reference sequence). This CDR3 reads CASSSQGEGYTF.

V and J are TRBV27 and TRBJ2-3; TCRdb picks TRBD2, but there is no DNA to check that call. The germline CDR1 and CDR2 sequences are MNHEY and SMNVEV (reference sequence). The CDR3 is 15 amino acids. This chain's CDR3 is CASSLTSGVVDTQYF.

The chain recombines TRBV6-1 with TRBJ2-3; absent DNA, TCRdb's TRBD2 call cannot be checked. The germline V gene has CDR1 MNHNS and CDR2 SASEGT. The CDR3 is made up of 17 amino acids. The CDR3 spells CASRTTRPSLSTDTQYF.

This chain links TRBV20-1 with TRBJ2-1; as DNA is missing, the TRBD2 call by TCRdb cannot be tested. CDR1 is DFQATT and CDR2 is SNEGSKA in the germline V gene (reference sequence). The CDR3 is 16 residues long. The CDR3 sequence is CSARRVAGHSYNEQFF.

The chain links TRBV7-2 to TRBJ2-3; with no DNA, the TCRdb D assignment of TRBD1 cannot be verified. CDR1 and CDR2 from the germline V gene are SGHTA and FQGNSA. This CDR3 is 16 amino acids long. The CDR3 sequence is CASSYSSGSRTDTQYF.

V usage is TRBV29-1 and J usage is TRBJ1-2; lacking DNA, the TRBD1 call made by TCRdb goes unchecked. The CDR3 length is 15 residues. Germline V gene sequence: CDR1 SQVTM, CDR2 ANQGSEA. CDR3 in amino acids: CSVLRGRGSNYGYTF. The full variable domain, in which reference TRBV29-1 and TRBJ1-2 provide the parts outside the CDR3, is SAVISQKPSRDICQRGTSLTIQCQVDSQVTMMFWYRQQPGQSLTLIATANQGSEATYESGFVIDKFPISRPNLTFSTLTVSNMSPEDSSIYLCSVLRGRGSNYGYTFGSGTRLTVV.

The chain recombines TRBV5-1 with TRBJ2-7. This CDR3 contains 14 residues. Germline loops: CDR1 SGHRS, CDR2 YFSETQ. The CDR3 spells CASSLDRPRDEQYF.

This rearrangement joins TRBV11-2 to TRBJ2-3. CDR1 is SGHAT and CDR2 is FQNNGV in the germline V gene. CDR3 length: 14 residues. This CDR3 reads CASSPLASTDTQYF. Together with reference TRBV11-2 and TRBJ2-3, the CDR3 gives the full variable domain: EAGVAQSPRYKIIEKRQSVAFWCNPISGHATLYWYQQILGQGPKLLIQFQNNGVVDDSQLPKDRFSAERLKGVDSTLKIQPAKLEDSAVYLCASSPLASTDTQYFGPGTRLTVL.